The 7 T cell receptor beta chains reported below all come from one sample, sequenced in a study of T cells in Graves' hyperthyroidism and ophthalmopathy (dated by TCRdb to the late 2010s). The library was obtained by multiplex PCR. Reads for this sample came from an Illumina HiSeq 2000. Amplification of TCR beta CDR3 regions was carried out from RNA transcripts. The first round of RT-PCR for the TCR CDR3 was performed with the HTBI primer set and the Qiagen OneStep RT-PCR kit. TCRdb reanalyzed the raw reads on its own, using fastp at Q25 for trimming and MiXCR for clone calling, and kept in-frame beta chains. When rows share a CDR3 protein, they turn into one entry using the most common DNA and genes. This sample comprises roughly 720,000 distinct CDR3 sequences, roughly 17% of them detected only once. The ten most abundant clones make up around 15% of the sample. Specimen: blood. Receptors were obtained from a man in his forties or fifties with Graves' hyperthyroidism.

CDR3 DNA sequence: TGTGCCAGCAGCCAAGAGGCTTGCGGGGCTACCTACGAGCAGTACTTC. Translating it yields CASSQEACGATYEQYF. The genes are TRBV4-2 and TRBJ2-7, with D perhaps matching TRBD2 (6 bases). The CDR3 is 16 residues long. Germline assignment: CDR1 LGHNA and CDR2 YNFKEQ. The germline V and J ends were trimmed by 0 bases and 2 bases, with 14 bases remaining between them.

J is TRBJ1-2 and V is TRBV28, with D uncertain. The CDR3 has 13 amino acids. The V gene's germline CDR1 is MDHEN and CDR2 SYDVKM. The germline V and J ends were trimmed by 1 base and 4 bases, with 7 bases remaining between them. CDR3 sequence reads: CASSLLEPYGYTF. Written as DNA, the CDR3 is TGTGCCAGCAGTTTATTGGAGCCCTATGGCTACACCTTC.

This clonotype was recorded a few times. V and J are TRBV6-1 and TRBJ2-7, with D uncertain. Trimming took 7 bases from V and 0 from J, leaving 7 bases between them. Germline V gene data show CDR1 as MNHNS and CDR2 as SASEGT. This CDR3 is 12 amino acids long. CDR3 coding DNA: TGTGCCAGCAAGGGAATCTCCTACGAGCAGTACTTC. Translating it yields CASKGISYEQYF.

The rearrangement uses TRBV30 and TRBJ2-1; 8 bases match TRBD2. V lost 0 bases, J lost 4 bases, and 8 bases stayed unmatched. Germline values: CDR1 GTSNPN, CDR2 SVGIG (reference sequence). This CDR3 region has 16 residues. The CDR3 here is CAWSVIKLAVYNEQFF. The CDR3 nucleotides are TGTGCCTGGAGTGTAATTAAACTAGCGGTTTACAATGAGCAGTTCTTC.

CDR3 sequence: CASSQSQGYEQYF. The CDR3, as DNA: TGTGCCAGCAGTCAATCTCAGGGCTACGAGCAGTACTTC. This sequence joins TRBV3-1 and TRBJ2-7; possible D gene TRBD1, 5 bases. This CDR3 spans 13 amino acids. V was clipped by 6 bases and J by 3 bases, with 12 bases between them. Per the germline V gene, CDR1 is LGHDT and CDR2 is YNNKEL (reference sequence).

The sample holds many counts of this clonotype. The DNA is left out, because the CDR3 cannot be placed on it with certainty; the CDR3 is given as TCRdb lists it. This sequence joins TRBV28 and TRBJ2-7; the D call of TRBD2 is as the table states it, not checked on the DNA. Germline-derived CDR1 and CDR2 are MDHEN and SYDVKM. The CDR3 sequence runs 18 residues, both termini included. The CDR3 region is CASSFLAGEPRRHDEQYF.

This clonotype was seen many times. The V gene is TRBV5-8, the J gene TRBJ2-6; 7 bases align to TRBD1. The CDR3 is 15 amino acids. Germline values: CDR1 SGHTS, CDR2 YDEGEE. V trimming: 4 bases; J trimming: 1 base; junction bases outside the gene matches: 2. The CDR3 region is CASSKTGSGANVLTF. CDR3 coding DNA: TGTGCCAGCAGCAAGACAGGGTCTGGGGCCAACGTCCTGACTTTC.